This section outlines one T cell receptor (beta chain) sequence together with its context. Antigen: not known. An end of the junction does not agree with germline; a read error may underlie this. This sample stems from a study of tumor-infiltrating lymphocytes in primary liver carcinoma. Regarding the study as a whole: When set against blood, tumors had a significantly higher top-250-clone fraction (p = 0.039). Present in all five tumor regions were only about 8-25% of the top clones.

Unsorted bulk tissue (roughly 19-31 mg) underwent RNA and DNA co-extraction. Patients had primary liver carcinoma treated by surgical resection. Over 85% of the cells in every tumor sample were viable tumor cells. The researchers produced TCR beta cDNA from approximately 550 ng total RNA with a constant-region primer. Generation of the TCR beta libraries relied on three nested multiplex PCR rounds using slightly modified ARM-PCR. Use of TRBV1-TRBV30 forward primers with a C-beta reverse primer characterized the first two PCR rounds, which lasted approximately 11 cycles each. Via MiXCR, TCRdb re-called the multiplex PCR reads, giving one row per CDR3 protein. This sample has some 94,000 distinct CDR3 sequences, with around three quarters found just once. This CDR3 spans 13 amino acids. Germline loops: CDR1 MGHRA, CDR2 YSYEKL.

The chain couples TRBV4-1 to TRBJ2-3; D gene uncertain. This receptor was taken from a woman aged 60 to 75 with primary liver carcinoma and hepatitis B virus infection. Specimen: liver tumor tissue from sampling region 5. Subset in this sample: tumor region T5, tumor centre. The CDR3 DNA is TGCGCCTGCAGCCTCTCGATTGCAGATACGCAGTATTTT. It is translated as CACSLSIADTQYF.